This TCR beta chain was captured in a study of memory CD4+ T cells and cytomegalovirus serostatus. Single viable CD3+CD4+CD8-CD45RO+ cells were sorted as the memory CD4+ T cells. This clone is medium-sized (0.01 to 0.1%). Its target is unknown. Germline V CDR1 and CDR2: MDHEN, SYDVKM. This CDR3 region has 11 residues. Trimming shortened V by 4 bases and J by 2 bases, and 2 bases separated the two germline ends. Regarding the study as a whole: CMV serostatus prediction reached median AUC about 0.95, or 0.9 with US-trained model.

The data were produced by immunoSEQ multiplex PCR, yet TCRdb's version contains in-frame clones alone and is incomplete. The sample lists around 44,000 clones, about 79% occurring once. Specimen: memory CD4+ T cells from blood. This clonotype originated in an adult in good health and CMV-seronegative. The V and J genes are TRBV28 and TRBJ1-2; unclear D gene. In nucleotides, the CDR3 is TGTGCCAGCAGTTACAACTATGGCTACACCTTC. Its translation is CASSYNYGYTF.